Listed below are T cell receptor beta chains from one sample, sequenced in a study of cytomegalovirus exposure and HLA in healthy donors. Profiled with immunoSEQ multiplex PCR; TCRdb holds only in-frame clones, not every one. The sample consists of fewer than 150,000 clones, about 74% of them appearing once. The sequencing sample was made of PBMCs. Every receptor here comes from a woman aged 45-60 years in good health and CMV-seronegative. CDR3s include the opening cysteine and the closing phenylalanine or tryptophan. A D gene is named only where the DNA matches it firmly. Clone size is stated in some rows and not others, as once, few, many or a class when expanded.

J gene	V gene	clone size	D gene	CDR3 protein	CDR3 DNA
TRBJ2-1	TRBV29-1	few	TRBD2	CSVEMTLAGGAGNEQFF	TGCAGCGTTGAGATGACCTTAGCGGGGGGGGCGGGTAATGAGCAGTTCTTC
TRBJ2-3	TRBV4-1	.	TRBD2	CASSPKSETSVGDTQYF	TGCGCCAGCAGCCCTAAAAGTGAGACTAGCGTTGGAGATACGCAGTATTTT
TRBJ2-2	TRBV10-1	.	TRBD1	CASIRRQGVGAGELFF	TGCGCCAGCATTCGGAGACAGGGTGTTGGGGCCGGGGAGCTGTTTTTT
TRBJ2-7	TRBV7-9	.	.	CASSLAGESYEQYF	TGTGCCAGCAGCTTAGCAGGGGAATCCTACGAGCAGTACTTC
TRBJ1-1	TRBV7-7	once	TRBD1	CASSPGVPGQGTGAIDTEAFF	TGTGCTAGCAGCCCTGGCGTTCCGGGACAGGGTACAGGGGCTATTGACACTGAAGCTTTCTTT
TRBJ1-2	TRBV30	.	.	CARSRQRYGYTF	TGTGCCAGAAGCCGGCAGCGCTATGGCTACACCTTC
TRBJ1-2	TRBV11-2	once	.	CASSLTDSSYGYTF	TGTGCCAGCAGCTTAACTGACTCCAGCTATGGCTACACCTTC
TRBJ2-5	TRBV9	.	TRBD2	CASSVGEGLETQYF	TGTGCCAGCAGCGTAGGGGAGGGGTTGGAGACCCAGTACTTC
TRBJ2-7	TRBV4-1	.	TRBD1	CASSQAWGLGRGSYEQYF	TGCGCCAGCAGCCAAGCATGGGGTTTGGGCAGGGGGTCCTACGAGCAGTACTTC
TRBJ2-7	TRBV7-9	.	TRBD1	CASSTTGGITYEQYF	TGTGCCAGCAGCACGACAGGGGGAATCACCTACGAGCAGTACTTC
TRBJ1-6	TRBV7-2	.	.	CASSLAPGMSNSPLHF	TGTGCCAGCAGCTTAGCGCCAGGGATGAGTAATTCACCCCTCCACTTT
TRBJ2-1	TRBV9	.	.	CASSVDILNEQFF	TGTGCCAGCAGCGTAGATATCCTCAATGAGCAGTTCTTC
TRBJ1-2	TRBV28	.	TRBD1	CASSSDRELVYGYTF	TGTGCCAGCAGTTCGGACAGGGAATTAGTCTATGGCTACACCTTC
TRBJ1-2	TRBV9	.	.	CASSVVGGNYGYTF	TGTGCCAGCAGCGTAGTGGGGGGTAACTATGGCTACACCTTC
TRBJ2-5	TRBV19	.	TRBD2	CASSMGGGAQETQYF	TGTGCCAGTAGTATGGGGGGAGGGGCCCAAGAGACCCAGTACTTC
TRBJ1-1	TRBV20-1	.	TRBD1	CSARRTGEAFF	TGCAGTGCTAGACGGACAGGGGAAGCTTTCTTT
TRBJ1-6	TRBV19	.	TRBD1	CASRLRDRGSPLHF	TGTGCCAGTAGGCTCCGGGACAGGGGCTCACCCCTCCACTTT